The entry below gives a single T cell receptor beta chain sequence along with its context. Its antigen is not known. Amplification used 60 Vbeta primers and 13 Jbeta primers. Produced via immunoSEQ multiplex PCR; TCRdb's table is partial and in-frame only. The sample holds about 140,000 clones, around 57% seen once. CDR1 is SGDLS, CDR2 YYNGEE, per germline. The CDR3 totals 14 residues. The V gene lost 0 bases and the J gene lost 5 bases, with 11 bases spanning the gap. The entry originates in a study of cytomegalovirus exposure and HLA in healthy donors. Study-wide results and caveats: Within an earlier analysis, most TCR beta V segments proved productive either about 90% or about 30% of the time. Altogether, 150 to 200 TCR beta chains were recorded as cytomegalovirus-associated. The authors later found TCR association rates varying by HLA locus, with DRB1 most and HLA-C fewest. The authors excluded some V segments, including TRBV6-2 and TRBV6-3, as indistinguishable.

Specimen: PBMCs. The sequence derives from a male donor in good health and CMV-seronegative. The rearrangement links TRBV9 to TRBJ1-2; TRBD1 is a possible D gene (6 bases). CDR3 sequence reads: CASSVVDRTYGYTF. In nucleotides, the CDR3 is TGTGCCAGCAGCGTAGTTGACAGGACATATGGCTACACCTTC.